Shown below are 22 T cell receptor beta chains from a single sample sequenced in a study of blood T cell repertoires in COVID-19 (dated by TCRdb to about 2020). Library generation was performed with the immunoSEQ multiplex PCR assay. Held by TCRdb, this immuneACCESS table contains in-frame sequences only and omits some clones. Under half of the omission traces to an unresolved V gene where checked; the cause of the rest is unknown. The sample data list about 140,000 clones, and about nine tenths of these were observed just once. The ten largest clones take up over 2% of the sample. Sequenced: peripheral blood. The origin of the receptors is a man aged 45-60 years with active COVID-19.

The chain combines TRBV2 with TRBJ2-1; tentative D call: TRBD1 (5 bases). V lost 0 bases and J lost 9, with 12 bases in between. Germline CDR1 and CDR2: SNHLY and FYNNEI. The CDR3 loop spans 14 amino acids. CDR3 sequence reads: CASSEAQARSEQFF. The CDR3 nucleotides are TGTGCCAGCAGTGAAGCACAGGCCCGTAGTGAGCAGTTCTTC.

This chain joins TRBV25-1 and TRBJ1-2; 8 positions match TRBD1. J gave up 7 bases and V 8 bases, and 3 bases lay outside the gene matches. Germline V gene sequence: CDR1 MGHDK, CDR2 SYGVNS. The CDR3 length is 11 residues. The CDR3 loop is CASGTGGGYTF. The DNA for the CDR3 is TGTGCCAGCGGCACAGGGGGTGGCTACACCTTC.

CDR3: CASKPGTGHYEQYF. The CDR3 region has the DNA TGCGCCAGCAAACCCGGGACAGGACACTACGAGCAGTACTTC. This rearrangement joins TRBV5-1 to TRBJ2-7, with 8 positions matching TRBD1. Germline assignment: CDR1 SGHRS and CDR2 YFSETQ. J was trimmed by 3 bases and V by 6 bases; bases with no gene match: 8. There are 14 residues in the CDR3. The entire variable domain, with the rest obtained from reference TRBV5-1 and TRBJ2-7, is as follows: KAGVTQTPRYLIKTRGQQVTLSCSPISGHRSVSWYQQTPGQGLQFLFEYFSETQRNKGNFPGRFSGRQFSNSRSEMNVSTLELGDSALYLCASKPGTGHYEQYFGPGTRLTVT.

The chain has TRBV3-1 (or the pseudogene TRBV3-2) and TRBJ2-1, with 10 bases that match TRBD2. Germline V gives CDR1 LGHDT, CDR2 YNNKEL (reference sequence). Trimming cost V 0 bases and J 6 bases; bases outside gene matches: 5. The CDR3 is 16 residues long. In nucleotides, the CDR3 is TGTGCCAGCAGCCAAGATACGTCTAGCGGGGGCAATGAGCAGTTCTTC. It specifies CASSQDTSSGGNEQFF.

The rearrangement uses TRBV6-5 and TRBJ2-7, with TRBD2 matching over 13 bases. The V gene end was trimmed by 8 bases and the J gene end by 3 bases; junction bases not matched to a gene: 4. Looked up from germline, CDR1 is MNHEY and CDR2 is SVGAGI. The CDR3 extends over 14 amino acids. The CDR3 is CASRRTSGGYEQYF. The CDR3, as DNA: TGTGCCAGCCGGCGGACTAGCGGGGGCTACGAGCAGTACTTC.

The chain carries TRBV10-3 and TRBJ1-1; D might be TRBD1 (5 bases). V was cut by 3 bases and J by 1 base, with 9 bases left in between. The CDR3 extends over 14 amino acids. The germline V gene encodes CDR1 ENHRY and CDR2 SYGVKD. The CDR3 here is CAISEPTGNTEAFF. DNA of the CDR3: TGTGCCATCAGTGAACCTACAGGGAACACTGAAGCTTTCTTT.

The chain links TRBV12-3 or TRBV12-4 to TRBJ1-2; D perhaps matches TRBD1 (6 bases). V lost 1 base and J lost 7, with 10 bases in between. The CDR3 runs 13 residues. CDR3 coding DNA: TGTGCCAGCAGTTTAGTTACAGGGACTGGCTACACCTTC. It codes for CASSLVTGTGYTF.

The chain joins TRBV4-1 to TRBJ1-1; 7 positions match TRBD1. CDR3 size: 15 residues. Germline V lookup: CDR1 MGHRA, CDR2 YSYEKL. The V segment lost 0 bases and the J segment 4 bases; nucleotides outside the gene matches: 5. In DNA, the CDR3 is TGCGCCAGCAGCCAAGACCGAGGGGGCGTCACTGAAGCTTTCTTT. Protein: CASSQDRGGVTEAFF.

The chain combines TRBV7-2 with TRBJ2-7; 9 nucleotides agree with TRBD1. The CDR3 sequence is 15 residues long. The V and J ends lost 6 bases and 0 bases, in that order; junction bases with no gene match: 6. The germline gives CDR1 SGHTA, CDR2 FQGNSA. CDR3 sequence: CASSQGTGPSYEQYF. The CDR3 coding sequence is TGTGCCAGCAGTCAAGGGACAGGGCCCTCCTACGAGCAGTACTTC.

The chain recombines TRBV19 with TRBJ1-2; the match to TRBD1 covers 7 bases. The CDR3 has 14 amino acids. The trim removed 6 bases at V and 8 bases at J, leaving 12 bases unmatched. The germline gives CDR1 LNHDA, CDR2 SQIVND (reference sequence). CDR3 in DNA: TGTGCCAGTAGCCAGATCGGGACAGTGTTCGGCTACACCTTC. Translated: CASSQIGTVFGYTF.

The J gene is TRBJ2-1, the V gene TRBV19, with TRBD2 matching 12 bases. CDR1 and CDR2 from the germline V gene are LNHDA and SQIVND (reference sequence). The CDR3 contains 17 residues. V trimming: 4 bases; J trimming: 4 bases; junction bases outside the gene matches: 8. The CDR3 DNA sequence: TGTGCCAGTAGTAGCACCCTAGCGGGGGGGCCATACAATGAGCAGTTCTTC. Protein product: CASSSTLAGGPYNEQFF.

The chain has TRBV2 and TRBJ1-6; 7 bases are a match to TRBD1. Germline CDR1 is SNHLY and CDR2 is FYNNEI. The CDR3 extends over 13 amino acids. V lost 6 bases and J lost 10; bases outside the gene matches: 6. The CDR3 DNA reads TGTGCCAGCAGCCAACGACAGGGATCACCCCTCCACTTT. It specifies CASSQRQGSPLHF.

This clone was observed a single time. This rearrangement joins TRBV6-1 to TRBJ1-2, with D unclear. In germline, CDR1 is MNHNS, CDR2 SASEGT. The CDR3 is 12 residues long. Trimming removed 1 base from V and 7 bases from J, with 7 bases in between. The CDR3 DNA follows: TGTGCCAGCAGTGAAGTGGCTGCTGGCTACACCTTC. Its translation: CASSEVAAGYTF.

Remarks on this clone: Additional DNA sequences in this sample encode the identical CDR3. V usage is TRBV20-1 and J usage is TRBJ1-1; possibly TRBD1 for D (5 bases). V was shortened by 3 bases and J by 7 bases, with 9 bases between the two germline ends. The CDR3 loop spans 11 amino acids. Per the germline V gene, CDR1 is DFQATT and CDR2 is SNEGSKA (reference sequence). The chain's CDR3 is CSASSGHEAFF. CDR3 DNA sequence: TGCAGTGCTAGCTCCGGACATGAAGCTTTCTTT.

This chain uses TRBV30 with TRBJ1-1; D is possibly TRBD1 (5 bases). The CDR3 length is 16 residues. V was pared by 3 bases and J by 0 bases, with 17 bases between. Germline assignment: CDR1 GTSNPN and CDR2 SVGIG (reference sequence). CDR3 sequence (DNA): TGTGCCTGGAGCCTCCCGGGGGGGGGTATGAACACTGAAGCTTTCTTT. This translates into CAWSLPGGGMNTEAFF.

The rearrangement joins TRBV6-6 to TRBJ2-3; 13 nucleotides align to TRBD2. The CDR3 has 18 residues. Germline V gene sequence: CDR1 MNHNY, CDR2 SVGAGI (reference sequence). The junction had 8 bases not matched to a gene; V was cut back by 5 bases and J by 0 bases. The CDR3 region has the DNA TGTGCCAGCAGTCAAAGGACTAGCGGGGGAGCTAGCACAGATACGCAGTATTTT. Translating it yields CASSQRTSGGASTDTQYF.

The chain combines TRBV5-6 with TRBJ1-2; no reliable D call. V lost 5 bases and J 2 bases, leaving 13 bases between the germline ends. Germline V lookup: CDR1 SGHDT, CDR2 YYEEEE. The CDR3 spans 14 residues. Written as DNA, the CDR3 is TGTGCCAGCAGACACCTTACTACCAACTATGGCTACACCTTC. Its translation: CASRHLTTNYGYTF. The full variable domain, in which reference TRBV5-6 and TRBJ1-2 provide the parts outside the CDR3, is DAGVTQSPTHLIKTRGQQVTLRCSPKSGHDTVSWYQQALGQGPQFIFQYYEEEERQRGNFPDRFSGHQFPNYSSELNVNALLLGDSALYLCASRHLTTNYGYTFGSGTRLTVV.

This clone was detected only once. The rearrangement links TRBV9 to TRBJ1-2, with D perhaps TRBD1 (5 bases). V lost 1 base and J 4 bases, leaving 14 bases between the germline ends. This CDR3 has 15 amino acids. CDR1 SGDLS and CDR2 YYNGEE come from the germline V gene. The CDR3 nucleotides are TGTGCCAGCAGCGTATCTCCAGGGCCCCTCTATGGCTACACCTTC. This sequence encodes CASSVSPGPLYGYTF.

The chain joins TRBV9 to TRBJ1-1; perhaps TRBD1 as D (5 bases). The CDR3 covers 13 residues. Germline V gene sequence: CDR1 SGDLS, CDR2 YYNGEE. Trimming removed 5 bases from V and 1 base from J, with 9 bases in between. CDR3 protein: CASRRTPNTEAFF. The CDR3 DNA is TGTGCCAGCAGACGGACACCGAACACTGAAGCTTTCTTT.

This clone has just one count. The chain has TRBV10-2 and TRBJ1-1; unclear D gene. V lost 3 bases, J lost 4 bases, and 15 bases lay in between. This CDR3 comprises 15 residues. The germline V gene has CDR1 WSHSY and CDR2 SAAADI. The CDR3 spells CASSDLDRRGTEAFF. The CDR3, as DNA: TGCGCCAGCAGTGACCTCGACCGCCGGGGCACTGAAGCTTTCTTT.

This chain links TRBV12-3 or TRBV12-4 with TRBJ1-5; D might be TRBD1 (5 bases). The V and J ends lost 1 base and 6 bases respectively, with 7 bases between them. The CDR3 totals 13 residues. The CDR3 region is CASSLGGPQPQHF. CDR3 sequence (DNA): TGTGCCAGCAGTTTAGGGGGCCCTCAGCCCCAGCATTTT.

V and J are TRBV2 and TRBJ2-2; possibly TRBD2 for D (7 bases). Trimming left V 7 bases short and J 6 bases short, with 15 bases between. Germline V gene sequence: CDR1 SNHLY, CDR2 FYNNEI. This CDR3 spans 14 amino acids. As DNA, the CDR3 is TGTGCCAGCATCCCCCGGGGGGCCTCCGGGGAGCTGTTTTTT. It is translated as CASIPRGASGELFF. Full variable domain (missing parts from reference TRBV2 and TRBJ2-2): EPEVTQTPSHQVTQMGQEVILRCVPISNHLYFYWYRQILGQKVEFLVSFYNNEISEKSEIFDDQFSVERPDGSNFTLKIRSTKLEDSAMYFCASIPRGASGELFFGEGSRLTVL.